This TCR beta chain derives from a study of identical twins. General study findings and limits: Weaker excess twin sharing was seen among beta out-of-frame sequences.

A universal primer site was added by template switching, and unique molecular identifiers were carried by the cDNA. TCRdb re-called the 5' RACE reads through MiXCR, storing one row per CDR3 protein. The repertoire has about 890,000 distinct CDR3 sequences, approximately 13% of them found once; the top ten carry around 1.5%. Germline V gives CDR1 MDHEN, CDR2 SYDVKM. With 1 base clipped from V and 2 bases from J, the junction kept 8 bases outside the gene matches. CDR3 size: 17 residues. Regarding this clonotype: Its target is not known.

Donors uniformly comprised healthy Caucasians. This sample was also put to use in a study of yellow fever vaccine responses in identical twins. That source notes: After vaccination, twins' T cell response reportedly seemed partly convergent, partly personalized.

This TCR derives from a woman aged 18 to 35 in good health. This chain joins TRBV28 and TRBJ2-3, with 8 nucleotides matching TRBD2. Input material: PBMCs. The CDR3 is CASSLSGGSGATDTQYF. The CDR3 DNA reads as TGTGCCAGCAGTTTATCGGGGGGGAGTGGGGCCACAGATACGCAGTATTTT.